One TCR beta chain is described in this entry. This specimen belongs to a study of T cell changes during pregnancy in multiple sclerosis. Germline V gene sequence: CDR1 MDHEN, CDR2 SYDVKM. CDR3 size: 13 residues. V was clipped by 5 bases and J by 4 bases, with 11 bases between them. The table came from immunoSEQ multiplex PCR; TCRdb's copy has only in-frame clones and leaves some out. The sample lists roughly 35,000 clones, about nine tenths occurring once. The chain employs TRBV28 and TRBJ1-2, with D uncertain. The receptor was derived from a female donor with multiple sclerosis, enrolled in a pregnancy study. Source: CD4+ T cells from peripheral blood mononuclear cells, taken before pregnancy. CDR3 loop: CASSIDIPYGYTF. The CDR3 DNA reads TGTGCCAGCAGTATAGACATACCCTATGGCTACACCTTC.